The source of this T cell receptor beta chain is a study of Tregs in tolerant kidney transplant recipients. TCRdb's table, derived via immunoSEQ multiplex PCR, lists solely in-frame clones and lacks some. Its listing shows about 23,000 clones. Per germline, CDR1 LNHDA and CDR2 SQIVND (reference sequence). This CDR3 region has 15 residues. V lost 10 bases and J lost 5; bases outside the gene matches: 13. In the case of this clone: The CDR3 end falls 3 residues outside the read, so it is completed with the germline J gene.

Mixed chimerism was transient after nonmyeloablative marrow transplants from related graft donors. The clonotype was recovered from a human patient who received a combined kidney and bone marrow transplant. Some T cells may trace back to the graft donor. The sequences come from CD4+ T cells from blood (PBMCs), collected 6 months after the transplant. The V and J genes are TRBV19 and TRBJ1-5; TRBD1 matches 8 bases. The covered CDR3 bases are TGTGCCACTGGGGACGGACAGGGAGGATATCAGCCC. This gives the protein CATGDGQGGYQP. The whole CDR3 region reads CATGDGQGGYQPQHF.